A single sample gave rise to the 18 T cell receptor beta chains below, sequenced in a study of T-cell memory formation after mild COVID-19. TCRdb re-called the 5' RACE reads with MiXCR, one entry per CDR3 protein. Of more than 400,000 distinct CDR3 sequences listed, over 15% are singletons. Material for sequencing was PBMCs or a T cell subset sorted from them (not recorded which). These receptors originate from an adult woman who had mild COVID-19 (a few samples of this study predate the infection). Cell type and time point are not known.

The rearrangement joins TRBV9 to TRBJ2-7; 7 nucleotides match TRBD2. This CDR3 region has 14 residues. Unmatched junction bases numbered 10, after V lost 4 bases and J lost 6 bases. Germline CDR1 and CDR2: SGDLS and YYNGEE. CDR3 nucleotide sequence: TGTGCCAGCAGCACAAGGGTAGCGGGCGGCGAGCAGTACTTC. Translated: CASSTRVAGGEQYF.

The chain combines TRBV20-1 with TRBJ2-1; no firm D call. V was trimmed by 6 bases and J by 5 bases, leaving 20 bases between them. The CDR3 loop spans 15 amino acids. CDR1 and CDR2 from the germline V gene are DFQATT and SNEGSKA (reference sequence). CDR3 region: CSARTLIVLDNEQFF. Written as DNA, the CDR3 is TGCAGTGCCAGGACCTTAATAGTGTTGGACAATGAGCAGTTCTTC.

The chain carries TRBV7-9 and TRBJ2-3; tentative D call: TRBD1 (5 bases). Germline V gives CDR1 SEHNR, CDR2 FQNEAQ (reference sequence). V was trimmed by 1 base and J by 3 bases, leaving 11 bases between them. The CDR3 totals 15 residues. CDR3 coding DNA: TGTGCCAGCAGCTTAGTAGCAGGGTTTACAGATACGCAGTATTTT. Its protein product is CASSLVAGFTDTQYF.

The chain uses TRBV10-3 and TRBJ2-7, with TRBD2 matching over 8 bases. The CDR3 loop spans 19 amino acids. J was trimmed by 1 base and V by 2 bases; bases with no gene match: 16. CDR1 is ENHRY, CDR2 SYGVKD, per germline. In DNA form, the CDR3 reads TGTGCCATCAGTGAGCCAGTTTCGGGGCAGACTAGCGCATCCTACGAGCAGTACTTC. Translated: CAISEPVSGQTSASYEQYF.

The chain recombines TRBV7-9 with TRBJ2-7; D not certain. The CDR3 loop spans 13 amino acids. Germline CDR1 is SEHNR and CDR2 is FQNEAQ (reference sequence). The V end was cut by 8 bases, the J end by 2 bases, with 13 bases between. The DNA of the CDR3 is TGTGCCAGCCGCCCCAAGGCTACCTACGAGCAGTACTTC. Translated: CASRPKATYEQYF. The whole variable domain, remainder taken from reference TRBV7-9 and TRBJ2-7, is DTGVSQNPRHKITKRGQNVTFRCDPISEHNRLYWYRQTLGQGPEFLTYFQNEAQLEKSRLLSDRFSAERPKGSFSTLEIQRTEQGDSAMYLCASRPKATYEQYFGPGTRLTVT.

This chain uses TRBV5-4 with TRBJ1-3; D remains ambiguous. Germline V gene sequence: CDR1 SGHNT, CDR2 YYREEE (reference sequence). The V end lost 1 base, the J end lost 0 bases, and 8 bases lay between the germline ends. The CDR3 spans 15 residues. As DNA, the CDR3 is TGTGCCAGCAGCTTGCCAGGAGACTCTGGAAACACCATATATTTT. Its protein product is CASSLPGDSGNTIYF.

For the CDR3, the DNA is TGTGCTAGTGGTTTCGGGGACAGGGTCACCTATGGCTACACCTTC. It specifies CASGFGDRVTYGYTF. This chain uses TRBV12-5 with TRBJ1-2; 9 bases match TRBD1. The V gene end was trimmed by 3 bases and the J gene end by 4 bases; junction bases not matched to a gene: 6. CDR3 size: 15 residues. Germline V gene sequence: CDR1 LGHNT, CDR2 FRNRAP.

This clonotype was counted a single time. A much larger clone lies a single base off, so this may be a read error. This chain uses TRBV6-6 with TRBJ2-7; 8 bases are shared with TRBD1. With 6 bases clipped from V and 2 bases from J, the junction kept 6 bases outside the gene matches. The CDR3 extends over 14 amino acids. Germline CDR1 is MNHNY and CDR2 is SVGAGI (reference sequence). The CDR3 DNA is TGTGCCAGCAGAGGACAGGGAACCACCTACGAGCAGTACTTC. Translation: CASRGQGTTYEQYF.

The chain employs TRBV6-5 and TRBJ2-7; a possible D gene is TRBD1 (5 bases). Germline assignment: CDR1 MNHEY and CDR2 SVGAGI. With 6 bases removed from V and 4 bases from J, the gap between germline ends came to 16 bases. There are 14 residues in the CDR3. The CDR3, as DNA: TGTGCCAGCAGCCCCCCGGGTGGGGCTTACGAGCAGTACTTC. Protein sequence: CASSPPGGAYEQYF.

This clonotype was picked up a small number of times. CDR3 in DNA: TGCGCCAGTCATCTCCCGGGACAGGGGGGCAATGAGCAGTTCTTC. It is translated as CASHLPGQGGNEQFF. The V and J genes are TRBV5-1 and TRBJ2-1; 11 bases match TRBD1. The CDR3 consists of 15 residues. From germline, CDR1 is SGHRS and CDR2 YFSETQ. V trimming: 8 bases; J trimming: 6 bases; junction bases outside the gene matches: 10.

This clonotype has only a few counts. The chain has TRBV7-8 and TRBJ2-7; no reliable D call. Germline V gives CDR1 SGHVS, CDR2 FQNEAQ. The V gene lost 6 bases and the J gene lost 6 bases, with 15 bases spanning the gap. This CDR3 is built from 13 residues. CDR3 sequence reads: CASRPEQFGEQYF. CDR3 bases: TGTGCCAGCAGACCCGAGCAATTCGGCGAGCAGTACTTC.

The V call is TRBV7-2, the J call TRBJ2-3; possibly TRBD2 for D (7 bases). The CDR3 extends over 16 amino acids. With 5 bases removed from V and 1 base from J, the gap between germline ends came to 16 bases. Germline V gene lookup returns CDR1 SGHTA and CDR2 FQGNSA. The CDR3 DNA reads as TGTGCCAGCAGCCTCAGAAGGGGGGGTGGCACAGATACGCAGTATTTT. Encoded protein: CASSLRRGGGTDTQYF.

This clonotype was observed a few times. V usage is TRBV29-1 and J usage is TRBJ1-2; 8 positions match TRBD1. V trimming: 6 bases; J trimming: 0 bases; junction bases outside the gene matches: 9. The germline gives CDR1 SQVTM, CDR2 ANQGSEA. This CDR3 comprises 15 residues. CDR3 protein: CSVTGTGQANYGYTF. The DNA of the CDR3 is TGCAGCGTAACCGGGACAGGTCAAGCTAACTATGGCTACACCTTC.

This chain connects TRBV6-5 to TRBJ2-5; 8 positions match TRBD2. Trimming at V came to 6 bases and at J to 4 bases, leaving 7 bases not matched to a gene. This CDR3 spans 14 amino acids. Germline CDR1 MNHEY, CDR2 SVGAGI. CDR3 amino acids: CASSPAGVGETQYF. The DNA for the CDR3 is TGTGCCAGCAGCCCAGCGGGAGTGGGAGAGACCCAGTACTTC.

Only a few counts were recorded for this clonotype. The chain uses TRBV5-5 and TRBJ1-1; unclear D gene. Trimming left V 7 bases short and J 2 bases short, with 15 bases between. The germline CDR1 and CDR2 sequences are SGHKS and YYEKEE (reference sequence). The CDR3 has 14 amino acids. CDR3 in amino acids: CASGIRVGNTEAFF. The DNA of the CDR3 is TGTGCCAGCGGAATCCGGGTTGGCAACACTGAAGCTTTCTTT.

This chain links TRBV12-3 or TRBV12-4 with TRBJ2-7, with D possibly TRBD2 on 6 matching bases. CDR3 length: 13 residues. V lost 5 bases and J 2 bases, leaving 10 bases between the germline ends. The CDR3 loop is CASSNGGTYEQYF. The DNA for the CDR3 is TGTGCCAGCAGTAACGGGGGAACCTACGAGCAGTACTTC.

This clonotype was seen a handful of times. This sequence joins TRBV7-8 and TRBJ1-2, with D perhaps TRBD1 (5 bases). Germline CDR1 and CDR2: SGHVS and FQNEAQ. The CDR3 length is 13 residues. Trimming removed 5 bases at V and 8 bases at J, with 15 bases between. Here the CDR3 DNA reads TGTGCCAGCAGCGGGACCCTCGCGGGAGGCTACACCTTC. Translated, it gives CASSGTLAGGYTF.

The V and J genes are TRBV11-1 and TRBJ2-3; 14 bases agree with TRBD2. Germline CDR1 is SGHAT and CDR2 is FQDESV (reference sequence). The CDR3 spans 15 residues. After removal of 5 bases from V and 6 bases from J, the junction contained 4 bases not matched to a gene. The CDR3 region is CASSDGTSGSDTQYF. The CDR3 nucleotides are TGTGCCAGCAGCGATGGGACTAGCGGGAGTGATACGCAGTATTTT.